This TCR beta chain was sequenced for a study of T-cell reconstitution after alpha-beta-depleted transplantation in children (dated by TCRdb to 2016 to 2017). For context, the study as a whole: T-cell immune reconstitution after TCRalphabeta/CD19-depleted allogeneic hematopoietic cell transplantation in children was quantitatively tracked in the study by means of TCR repertoire profiling.

General findings and caveats noted by the study authors: About two months after transplant, the apparently early recovery of alphabetaT-cell counts reportedly depended on just several hundred clones that had expanded rapidly and came from non-depleted graft cells. In some patients, high TCRbeta diversity at day 60 was attributed to recipient T cells and intrathymic progenitors that had survived conditioning. The frequencies of hyperexpanded clones fell over the following months, and after one year, T-cell counts and TCRbeta diversity were mostly attributed to newly produced T cells.

The V end loses 8 bases and the J end loses 1 base, and a stretch of 20 bases separates them. The CDR3 starts with the cysteine, ends with the phenylalanine, and has 17 residues. The read is trimmed to its CDR3 DNA, 51 bases read in frame from base 1. The label giving this sample's treatment or condition can be read as: allogeneic hematopoietic cell transplantation with graft depleted of TCRalphabeta T cells and CD19 B cells. The transplant recipients were children given TCRalphabeta/CD19-depleted allogeneic hematopoietic cell grafts. This clonotype was seen a few times. It lacks a known antigen. The record has no base qualities; no much larger clone is one base away. To prepare the library, PCR was applied. This sample was sequenced with an Illumina HiSeq 2500. Molecular barcoding was employed in the preparation of TCR libraries, with unique molecular identifiers being used to normalize TCRbeta repertoire quantification. The raw public reads went through TCRdb reprocessing: fastp at Q25, MiXCR clone calling, in-frame beta chains kept. Duplicate CDR3 protein sequences are folded into a single record with the most common DNA and genes. The sample records some 200,000 distinct CDR3 sequences, approximately 8% of which are singletons. The ten most abundant clones make up less than 40% of the sample.

The V gene is TRBV12-3 or TRBV12-4 and the J gene is TRBJ2-2; a tentative D call is TRBD1 (6 bases match). This specimen was PBMCs, mostly from graft donor cells, taken 360 days after TCRalphabeta/CD19-depleted stem cell transplant. This TCR came from a male patient aged 2-10 years who had a stem cell transplant for acute myeloid leukemia, so the T cells may come from the graft donor. The encoded CDR3 is CASLPGRGHKNTGELFF. Here is the DNA: TGTGCCAGCTTACCCGGCCGGGGACACAAGAACACCGGGGAGCTGTTTTTT.